Sequencing of this T cell receptor (beta chain) was carried out in a study of beta chain features in type 1 diabetes. Study-wide results and limits: Type 1 diabetes patients showed a moderate but significant shortening of TCRB CDR3s in all four CD4+ subsets.

Trimming took off 2 bases at V and 4 bases at J, with 7 bases between the two ends. Germline assignment: CDR1 MNHEY and CDR2 SVGAGI. The length of the CDR3 is 13 residues. Sequenced material consisted of expressed TCRB transcripts (all of the isolated RNA was reverse transcribed). Some clones are missing from TCRdb's copy, which holds only in-frame ones; the method was immunoSEQ multiplex PCR. The sample includes 140,000 or so clones, about 13% of them seen just once. This clone was recorded a few times. No antigen is known for it. Input material: central memory CD4+ T cells from blood. The TCR comes from a man between 18 and 29 years old with type 1 diabetes. The chain uses TRBV6-5 and TRBJ2-3; D remains ambiguous. The CDR3 DNA reads as TGTGCCAGCAGTTACGACTTTTCAGATACGCAGTATTTT. It encodes CASSYDFSDTQYF.